Sequencing of this TCR beta chain was carried out in a study of shared clonotypes between healthy human individuals. About the research overall: In total, the donors were a couple of women and a few men aged 18 to 49.

Adult donors, all healthy and HIV-negative, had no recent acute infections or vaccinations. The donors were all Caucasian adults (living in Nashville, Tennessee). Method: immunoSEQ multiplex PCR; TCRdb's copy keeps in-frame clones and lacks some. The sample lists about 1,500,000 clones; roughly 96% were seen once. Germline CDR1 KGHSH, CDR2 LQKENI. The CDR3 has 14 residues. The V gene lost 1 base and the J gene lost 3 bases, with 9 bases spanning the gap. The sequence was collected from a man aged 30 to 45 in good health. The gene calls are TRBV18 and TRBJ2-5; D possibly corresponds to TRBD2 (5 bases). Sequenced material: naive CD4+ T cells sorted from blood. The sample's subset: CD45RA+ positively selected. Here the CDR3 DNA reads TGTGCCAGCTCACCACGATGGGGAGAAGAGACCCAGTACTTC. Its translation is CASSPRWGEETQYF.